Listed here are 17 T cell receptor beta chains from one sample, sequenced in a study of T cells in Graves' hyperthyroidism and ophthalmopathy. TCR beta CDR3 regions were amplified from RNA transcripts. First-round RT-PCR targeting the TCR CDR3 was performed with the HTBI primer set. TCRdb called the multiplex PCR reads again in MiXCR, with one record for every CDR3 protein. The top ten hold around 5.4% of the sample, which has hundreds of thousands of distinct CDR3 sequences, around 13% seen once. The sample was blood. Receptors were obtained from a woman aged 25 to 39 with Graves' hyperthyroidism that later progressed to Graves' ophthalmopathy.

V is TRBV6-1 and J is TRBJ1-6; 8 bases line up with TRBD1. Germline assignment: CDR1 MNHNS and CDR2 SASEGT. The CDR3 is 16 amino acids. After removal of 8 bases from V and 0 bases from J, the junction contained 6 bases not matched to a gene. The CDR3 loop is CASFGTGLSYNSPLHF. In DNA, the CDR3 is TGTGCCAGCTTTGGGACAGGCCTCTCCTATAATTCACCCCTCCACTTT.

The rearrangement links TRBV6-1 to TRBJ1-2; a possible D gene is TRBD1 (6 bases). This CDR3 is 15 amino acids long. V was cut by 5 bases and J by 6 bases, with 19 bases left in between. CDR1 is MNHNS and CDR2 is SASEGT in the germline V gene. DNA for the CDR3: TGTGCCAGCAGTTTAATACAGGGTAGAGGGGATGGCTACACCTTC. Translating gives CASSLIQGRGDGYTF.

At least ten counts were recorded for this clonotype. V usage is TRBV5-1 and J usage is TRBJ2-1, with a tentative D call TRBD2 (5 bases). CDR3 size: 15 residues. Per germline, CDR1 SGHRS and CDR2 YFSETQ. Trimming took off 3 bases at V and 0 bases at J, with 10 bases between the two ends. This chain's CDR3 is CASSSEGYSYNEQFF. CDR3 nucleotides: TGCGCCAGCAGCTCCGAGGGTTACTCCTACAATGAGCAGTTCTTC.

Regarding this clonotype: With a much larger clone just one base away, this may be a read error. The CDR3 DNA is TGCGGTGCTAGAGATCGGGGGACTAACTATGGCTACACCTTC. Protein: CGARDRGTNYGYTF. The V gene is TRBV20-1, the J gene TRBJ1-2, with D perhaps TRBD1 (5 bases). The CDR3 covers 14 residues. Looked up from germline, CDR1 is DFQATT and CDR2 is SNEGSKA (reference sequence).

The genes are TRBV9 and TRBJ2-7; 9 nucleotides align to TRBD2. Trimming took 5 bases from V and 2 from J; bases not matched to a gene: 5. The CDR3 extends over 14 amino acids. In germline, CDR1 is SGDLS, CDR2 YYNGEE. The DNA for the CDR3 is TGTGCCAGCAGTAGCGGGAGCCACCCCTACGAGCAGTACTTC. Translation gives CASSSGSHPYEQYF.

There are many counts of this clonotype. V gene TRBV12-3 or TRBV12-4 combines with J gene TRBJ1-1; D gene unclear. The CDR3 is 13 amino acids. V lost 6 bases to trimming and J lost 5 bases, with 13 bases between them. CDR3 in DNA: TGTGCCAGCAGCCAAACGCTGGGGACTGAAGCTTTCTTT. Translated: CASSQTLGTEAFF.

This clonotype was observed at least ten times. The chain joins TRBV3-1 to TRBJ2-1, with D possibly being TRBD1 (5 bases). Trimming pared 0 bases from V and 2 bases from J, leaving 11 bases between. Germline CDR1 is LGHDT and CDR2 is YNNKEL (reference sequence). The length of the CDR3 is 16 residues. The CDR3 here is CASSQEGQGPYNEQFF. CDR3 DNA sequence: TGTGCCAGCAGCCAAGAAGGGCAGGGTCCCTACAATGAGCAGTTCTTC.

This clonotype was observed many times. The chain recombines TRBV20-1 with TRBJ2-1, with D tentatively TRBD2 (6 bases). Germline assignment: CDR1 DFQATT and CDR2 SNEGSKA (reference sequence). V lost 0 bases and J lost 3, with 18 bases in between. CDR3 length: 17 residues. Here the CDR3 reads CSARESSGRGNYNEQFF. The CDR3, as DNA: TGCAGTGCTAGAGAATCCAGTGGGCGGGGAAACTACAATGAGCAGTTCTTC.

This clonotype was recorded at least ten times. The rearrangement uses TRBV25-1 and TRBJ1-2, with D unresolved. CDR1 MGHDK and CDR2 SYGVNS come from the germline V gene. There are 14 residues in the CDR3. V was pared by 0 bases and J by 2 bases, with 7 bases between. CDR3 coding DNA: TGTGCCAGCAGTGAATACGGCAGAAACTATGGCTACACCTTC. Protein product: CASSEYGRNYGYTF.

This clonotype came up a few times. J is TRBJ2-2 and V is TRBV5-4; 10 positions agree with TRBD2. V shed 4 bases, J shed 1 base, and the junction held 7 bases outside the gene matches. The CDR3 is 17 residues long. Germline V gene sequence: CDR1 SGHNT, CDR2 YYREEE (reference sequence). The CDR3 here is CASSAGLAEQNTGELFF. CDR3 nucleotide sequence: TGTGCCAGCAGCGCCGGACTAGCGGAGCAGAACACCGGGGAGCTGTTTTTT.

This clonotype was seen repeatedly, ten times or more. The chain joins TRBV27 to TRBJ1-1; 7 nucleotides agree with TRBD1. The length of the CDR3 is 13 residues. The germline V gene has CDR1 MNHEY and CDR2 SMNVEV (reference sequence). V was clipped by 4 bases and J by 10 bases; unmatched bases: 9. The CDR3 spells CASSSRGGEGAFF. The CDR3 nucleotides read TGTGCCAGCAGTTCCAGGGGGGGCGAAGGAGCTTTCTTT.

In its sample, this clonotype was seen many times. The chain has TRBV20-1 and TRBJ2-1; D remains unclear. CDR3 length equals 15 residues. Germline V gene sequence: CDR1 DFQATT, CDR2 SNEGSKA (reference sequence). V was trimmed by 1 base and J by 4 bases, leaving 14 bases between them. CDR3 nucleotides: TGCAGTGCTAGAGGCCCGGCCGCGACTTACAATGAGCAGTTCTTC. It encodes CSARGPAATYNEQFF.

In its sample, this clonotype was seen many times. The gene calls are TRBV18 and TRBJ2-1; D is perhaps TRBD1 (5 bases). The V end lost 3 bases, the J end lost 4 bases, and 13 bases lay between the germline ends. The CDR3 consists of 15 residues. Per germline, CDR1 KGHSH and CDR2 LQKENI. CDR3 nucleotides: TGTGCCAGCTCACCGCAAGACAGTGTGTACAATGAGCAGTTCTTC. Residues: CASSPQDSVYNEQFF.

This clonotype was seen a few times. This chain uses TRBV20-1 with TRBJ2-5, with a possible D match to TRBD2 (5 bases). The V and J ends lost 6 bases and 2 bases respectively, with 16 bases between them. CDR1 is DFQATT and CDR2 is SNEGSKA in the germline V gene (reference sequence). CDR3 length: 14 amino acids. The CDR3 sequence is CSAQIEGFQETQYF. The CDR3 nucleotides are TGCAGTGCCCAGATCGAGGGTTTTCAAGAGACCCAGTACTTC.

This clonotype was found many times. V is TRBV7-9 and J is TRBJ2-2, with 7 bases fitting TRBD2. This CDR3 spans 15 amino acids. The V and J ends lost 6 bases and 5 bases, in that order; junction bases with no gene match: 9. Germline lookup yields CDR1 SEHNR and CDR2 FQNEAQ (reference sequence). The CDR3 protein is CASRPLAVQTGELFF. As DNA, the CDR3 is TGTGCCAGCAGACCTCTAGCGGTCCAAACCGGGGAGCTGTTTTTT.

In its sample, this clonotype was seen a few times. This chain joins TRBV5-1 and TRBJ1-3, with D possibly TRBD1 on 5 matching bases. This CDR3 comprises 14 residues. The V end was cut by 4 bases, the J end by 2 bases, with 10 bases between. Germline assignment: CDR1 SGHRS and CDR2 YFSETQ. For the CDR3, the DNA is TGCGCCAGCAGCCAGATAGGGGCTGGAAACACCATATATTTT. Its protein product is CASSQIGAGNTIYF.

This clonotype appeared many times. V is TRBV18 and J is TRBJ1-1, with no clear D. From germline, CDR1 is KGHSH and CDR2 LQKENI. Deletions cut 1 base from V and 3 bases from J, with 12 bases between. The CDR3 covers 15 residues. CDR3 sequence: CASSPLGPRDTEAFF. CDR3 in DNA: TGTGCCAGCTCACCACTTGGTCCCCGAGACACTGAAGCTTTCTTT.